These T cell receptor beta chains were read from a single sample in a study of beta chain features in type 1 diabetes. Repertoires were generated with immunoSEQ multiplex PCR, while TCRdb's copy carries only in-frame clones and drops some. Among about 290,000 clones listed, 7.5% to 9.5% were seen once. Specimen: central memory CD4+ T cells from blood. These TCRs come from a woman between 18 and 29 years old in good health. The CDR3 runs from the conserved cysteine through the conserved F or W. A D gene is named only where the DNA matches it firmly. Size is omitted from some rows. Given values are once, few, many or a class for expanded clones.

>NA|TRBV6-5|TRBJ2-6|few
CASSLQVRWANVLTF
TGTGCCAGCAGTTTACAGGTCCGCTGGGCCAACGTCCTGACTTTC
>TRBD2|TRBV5-1|TRBJ2-5|NA
CASSFLGTSGETQYF
TGCGCCAGCAGCTTTTTGGGGACTAGCGGAGAGACCCAGTACTTC
>NA|TRBV6-5|TRBJ1-4|NA
CASSYAWGEKLFF
TGTGCCAGCAGTTACGCCTGGGGTGAAAAACTGTTTTTT
>TRBD1|TRBV7-7|TRBJ2-1|many
CASSLCLRDRTYNEQFF
TGTGCTAGCAGCTTGTGCCTCCGGGACAGAACCTACAATGAGCAGTTCTTC
>TRBD1|TRBV28|TRBJ2-2|NA
CASRPSTGSAGELFF
TGTGCCAGCAGACCCTCGACAGGGTCGGCCGGGGAGCTGTTTTTT
>TRBD1|TRBV7-6|TRBJ1-2|NA
CASSLAQDRVLYSGYTF
TGTGCCAGCAGCTTAGCGCAGGACAGGGTCCTTTACAGTGGCTACACCTTC
>NA|TRBV11-2|TRBJ2-7|NA
CASSFLGFRYEQYF
TGTGCCAGCAGCTTCCTAGGGTTCCGCTACGAGCAGTACTTC
>NA|TRBV18|TRBJ2-1|NA
CASSPPKSGGNNEQFF
TGTGCCAGCTCACCCCCCAAGTCGGGGGGCAACAATGAGCAGTTCTTC
>NA|TRBV29-1|TRBJ1-3|NA
CSVPGTTGNTIYF
TGCAGCGTACCCGGGACAACAGGAAACACCATATATTTT
>NA|TRBV7-2|TRBJ1-2|NA
CASSLTSTLYGYTF
TGTGCCAGCAGCTTAACCTCGACGCTCTATGGCTACACCTTC
>NA|TRBV7-6|TRBJ1-3|NA
CASSQGRSSGNTIYF
TGTGCCAGCAGCCAAGGACGGAGCTCTGGAAACACCATATATTTT
>NA|TRBV29-1|TRBJ2-7|many
CSATPAGATRTYEQYF
TGCAGCGCAACACCCGCTGGGGCTACCCGGACCTACGAGCAGTACTTC
>NA|TRBV5-1|TRBJ1-1|NA
CASRWENTEAFF
TGCGCCAGCAGGTGGGAAAACACTGAAGCTTTCTTT
>TRBD1|TRBV5-4|TRBJ2-5|many
CASSTGQLQETQYF
TGTGCCAGCAGCACGGGACAGTTACAAGAGACCCAGTACTTC
>TRBD1|TRBV29-1|TRBJ1-2|NA
CSVEVYERDRGLYGYTF
TGCAGCGTTGAAGTTTACGAACGGGACAGGGGACTCTATGGCTACACCTTC
>TRBD2|TRBV6-4|TRBJ2-3|many
CASSVERESDTQYF
TGTGCCAGCAGTGTTGAGCGGGAGTCAGATACGCAGTATTTT